Given below is one TCR beta chain in context. This record belongs to a study of blood T cell repertoires in COVID-19. The CDR3 covers 15 residues. The ends were cut back, 2 bases at V and 7 bases at J, with 15 bases in the middle. The germline gives CDR1 MDHEN, CDR2 SYDVKM. Data came from immunoSEQ multiplex PCR; TCRdb stores just in-frame clones and leaves some out. This table holds 60,000 to 85,000 clones, 87% found once. This TCR derives from an elderly woman with active or convalescent COVID-19. The sequenced sample consisted of peripheral blood. The rearrangement links TRBV28 to TRBJ1-5; D perhaps matches TRBD1 (6 bases). In DNA form, the CDR3 reads TGTGCCAGCAGTTTAAATGGGCAGGGGTACCAGCCCCAGCATTTT. Its protein product is CASSLNGQGYQPQHF.